The clone carrying this T cell receptor beta chain has more than one count but fewer than ten. The data originate from a study of blood T cell repertoires in COVID-19. This table comes from immunoSEQ multiplex PCR, and its TCRdb copy is limited to in-frame clones, with some not included. The data show some 65,000 clones, roughly 74% seen once. Germline loops: CDR1 SGHNT, CDR2 YYREEE (reference sequence). J lost 7 bases, V lost 9 bases, and 11 bases had no gene match. The CDR3 totals 13 residues. Sequenced input: peripheral blood. The chain couples TRBV5-4 to TRBJ1-2, with TRBD1 matching 8 bases. This receptor was identified in a woman aged 80 or over with acute or convalescent COVID-19. The chain's CDR3 is CANTDRGSGGYTF. Here the CDR3 DNA reads TGTGCCAACACTGACAGGGGCTCCGGTGGCTACACCTTC. The full variable domain, in which reference TRBV5-4 and TRBJ1-2 provide the parts outside the CDR3, is ETGVTQSPTHLIKTRGQQVTLRCSSQSGHNTVSWYQQALGQGPQFIFQYYREEENGRGNFPPRFSGLQFPNYSSELNVNALELDDSALYLCANTDRGSGGYTFGSGTRLTVV.